This record covers a single TCR beta chain. Its antigen is not known. The source of the sample is a study of T-cell reconstitution after alpha-beta-depleted transplantation in children. Notes on the study in general: Where some patients showed high TCRbeta diversity at day 60, it came from recipient T cells and thymic progenitors that had survived. About two months after transplant, alpha-beta T cells reportedly came from several hundred expanded graft clones. At the one-year point after transplant, T-cell counts and TCRbeta diversity were found to come mostly from T cells that had been newly produced.

The authors prepared the TCRbeta library with unique molecular identifiers. TCRdb passed the PCR reads through MiXCR, listing each CDR3 protein once. The sample holds around 130,000 distinct CDR3 sequences; 9.7% are singletons and the top ten take 24%. The germline gives CDR1 DFQATT, CDR2 SNEGSKA (reference sequence). V was clipped by 0 bases and J by 0 bases, with 13 bases between them. This CDR3 spans 16 amino acids. The sample consisted of PBMCs, mostly from graft donor cells, taken 180 days after TCRalphabeta/CD19-depleted stem cell transplant. This TCR came from a girl younger than two who had a stem cell transplant for combined immunodeficiency, so the T cells may come from the graft donor. The gene calls are TRBV20-1 and TRBJ2-3; perhaps TRBD1 as D (5 bases). CDR3 loop: CSARDPRGLSTDTQYF. The CDR3 nucleotides read TGCAGTGCTAGAGATCCTAGGGGCCTTAGCACAGATACGCAGTATTTT.